This T cell receptor (beta chain) appears in the sequencing data of a study of molecular identifiers for immune sequencing clone quantification. About the research overall: Replicate experiments took RNA from approximately 22,000 or 94,000 naive CD8 cells, divided it five ways and sequenced four. Study outcomes and limitations: Clones above 20 RNA copies held over 98% of effector molecules, under 1% in naive cells.

Naive CD8 T cells were sorted as CD8+CD4-CCR7+CD45RA+. Ten or more counts support this clonotype. No antigen is known for it. One entry per CDR3 protein, called by TCRdb with MiXCR from the PCR reads. The table has 85,000 to 90,000 distinct CDR3 sequences, around 25% seen once. Trimming cost V 6 bases and J 3 bases, with 22 bases left between them. CDR1 is MNHEY and CDR2 is SMNVEV in the germline V gene (reference sequence). This CDR3 is built from 17 residues. Sequenced input: naive CD8+ T cells from blood, with Jurkat cell RNA spiked in. Documented subset: FACS-sorted CD8+CD4-CCR7+CD45RA+ naive T cells. The chain combines TRBV27 with TRBJ2-3; no clear D. This TCR was sampled from a human donor in good health. Some libraries in this study had Jurkat cell RNA spiked in. The DNA of the CDR3 is TGTGCCAGCAGACCCCTTGATATGGTTTCGGTAACAGATACGCAGTATTTT. Protein product: CASRPLDMVSVTDTQYF.